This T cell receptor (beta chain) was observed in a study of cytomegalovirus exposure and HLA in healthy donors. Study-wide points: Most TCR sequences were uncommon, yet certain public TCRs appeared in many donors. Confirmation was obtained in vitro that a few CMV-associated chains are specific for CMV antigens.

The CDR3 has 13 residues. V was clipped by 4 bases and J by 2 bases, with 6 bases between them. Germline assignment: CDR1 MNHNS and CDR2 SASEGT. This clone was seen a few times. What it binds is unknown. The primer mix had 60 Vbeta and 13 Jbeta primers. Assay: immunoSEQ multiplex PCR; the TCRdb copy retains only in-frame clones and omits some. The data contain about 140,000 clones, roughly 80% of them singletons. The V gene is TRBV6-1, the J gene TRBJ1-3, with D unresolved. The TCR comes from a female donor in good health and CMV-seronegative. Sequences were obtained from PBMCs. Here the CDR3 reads CASSVAAGNTIYF. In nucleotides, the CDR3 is TGTGCCAGCAGTGTGGCAGCTGGAAACACCATATATTTT.